This T cell receptor beta chain derives from a study of CD8+ T cells in alopecia areata. The study, taken as a whole, reports: Tofacitinib delivered significant drops in scalp clonality and in expanded CD8+ clones among the top 100.

V dropped 2 bases and J dropped 1; count of bases not matched to a gene: 3. The CDR3 is 15 amino acids. Germline V gives CDR1 MNHEY, CDR2 SVGAGI. In the case of this clone: What it recognizes is unknown.

Treatment reported: oral pan-JAK inhibitor, 5-10 mg twice daily. Extracted RNA was reverse transcribed into cDNA, the sequencing template. TCRdb's copy holds only in-frame clones and misses some; the assay was immunoSEQ multiplex PCR. The data hold roughly 200,000 clones, with roughly three fifths observed a single time. The gene calls are TRBV6-5 and TRBJ2-3; 7 bases line up with TRBD1. The source was CD4+ T cells sorted from blood, collected at week 4, from a patient treated with tofacitinib. This TCR came from a human donor with alopecia areata. The CDR3 DNA reads TGTGCCAGCAGTTACCGGGACAGCCGCACAGATACGCAGTATTTT. This sequence encodes CASSYRDSRTDTQYF.